The T cell receptor beta chain described here comes from a study of blood T cell repertoires in COVID-19. Study overall: The samples span acute and convalescent COVID-19 from the United States, Italy and Spain.

The V gene's germline CDR1 is MNHEY and CDR2 SMNVEV (reference sequence). Trimming shortened V by 5 bases and J by 0 bases, and 14 bases separated the two germline ends. The length of the CDR3 is 16 residues. Produced via immunoSEQ multiplex PCR; TCRdb's table is partial and in-frame only. The sample comprises about 250,000 clones, nearly 90% of which are singletons, and roughly 3% rests with the top ten. Sequencing was done on a sample of peripheral blood. This receptor was taken from a man between 18 and 29 years old with active or convalescent COVID-19. This rearrangement joins TRBV27 to TRBJ2-4; D possibly corresponds to TRBD1 (6 bases). CDR3 in amino acids: CASSPYRELAKNIQYF. The DNA of the CDR3 is TGTGCCAGCAGTCCGTACAGGGAATTAGCCAAAAACATTCAGTACTTC.